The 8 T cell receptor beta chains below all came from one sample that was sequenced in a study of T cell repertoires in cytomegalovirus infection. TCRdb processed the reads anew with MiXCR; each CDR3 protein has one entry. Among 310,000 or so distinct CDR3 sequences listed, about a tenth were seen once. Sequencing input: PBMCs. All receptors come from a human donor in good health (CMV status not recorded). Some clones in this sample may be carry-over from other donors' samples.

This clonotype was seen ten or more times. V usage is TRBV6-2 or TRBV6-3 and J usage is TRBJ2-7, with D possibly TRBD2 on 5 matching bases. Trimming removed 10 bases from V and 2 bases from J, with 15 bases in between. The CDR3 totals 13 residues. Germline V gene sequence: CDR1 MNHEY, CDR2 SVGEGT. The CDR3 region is CATIGSGAYEQYV. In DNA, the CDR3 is TGTGCCACCATTGGCAGCGGAGCCTACGAGCAGTACGTC.

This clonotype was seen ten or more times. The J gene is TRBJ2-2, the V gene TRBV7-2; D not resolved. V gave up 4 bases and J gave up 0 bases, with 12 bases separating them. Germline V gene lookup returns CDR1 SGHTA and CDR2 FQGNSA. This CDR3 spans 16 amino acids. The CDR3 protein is CASSSRFTANTGELFF. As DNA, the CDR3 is TGTGCCAGCAGCTCGAGGTTCACCGCGAACACCGGGGAGCTGTTTTTT.

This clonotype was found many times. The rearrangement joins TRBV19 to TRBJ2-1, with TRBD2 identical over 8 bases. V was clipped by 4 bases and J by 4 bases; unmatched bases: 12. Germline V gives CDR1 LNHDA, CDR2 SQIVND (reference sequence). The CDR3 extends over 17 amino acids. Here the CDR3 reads CASSTYPGGVEYNEQFF. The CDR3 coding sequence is TGTGCCAGTAGTACCTACCCGGGGGGGGTGGAGTACAATGAGCAGTTCTTC. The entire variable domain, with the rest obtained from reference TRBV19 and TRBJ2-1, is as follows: DGGITQSPKYLFRKEGQNVTLSCEQNLNHDAMYWYRQDPGQGLRLIYYSQIVNDFQKGDIAEGYSVSREKKESFPLTVTSAQKNPTAFYLCASSTYPGGVEYNEQFFGPGTRLTVL.

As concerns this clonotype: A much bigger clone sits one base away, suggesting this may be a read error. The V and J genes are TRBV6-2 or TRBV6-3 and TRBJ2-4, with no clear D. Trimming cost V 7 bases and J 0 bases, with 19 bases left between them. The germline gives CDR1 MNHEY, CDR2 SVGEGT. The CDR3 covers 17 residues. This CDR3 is CASTAAELNLAKNIQYF. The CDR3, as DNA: TGTGCCAGCACCGCCGCGGAGCTCAATCTAGCCAAAAACATTCAGTACTTC.

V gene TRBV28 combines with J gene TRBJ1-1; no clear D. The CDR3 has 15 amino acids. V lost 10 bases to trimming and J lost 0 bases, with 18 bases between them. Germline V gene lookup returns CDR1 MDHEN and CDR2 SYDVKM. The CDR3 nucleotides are TGTGCCACGGATATGGCCCCCGTCTTGAACACTGAAGCTTTCTTT. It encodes CATDMAPVLNTEAFF.

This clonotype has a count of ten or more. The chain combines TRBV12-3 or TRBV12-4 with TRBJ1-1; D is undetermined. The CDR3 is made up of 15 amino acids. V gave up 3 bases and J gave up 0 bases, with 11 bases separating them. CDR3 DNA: TGTGCCAGCAGTTTGGAAGTCGCCCTGAACACTGAAGCTTTCTTT. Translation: CASSLEVALNTEAFF.

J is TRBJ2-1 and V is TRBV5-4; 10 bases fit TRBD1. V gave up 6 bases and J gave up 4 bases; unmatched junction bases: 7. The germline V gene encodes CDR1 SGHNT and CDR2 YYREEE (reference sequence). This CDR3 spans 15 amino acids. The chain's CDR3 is CASILPGQGYNEQFF. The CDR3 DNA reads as TGTGCCAGCATCCTCCCGGGACAGGGGTACAATGAGCAGTTCTTC.

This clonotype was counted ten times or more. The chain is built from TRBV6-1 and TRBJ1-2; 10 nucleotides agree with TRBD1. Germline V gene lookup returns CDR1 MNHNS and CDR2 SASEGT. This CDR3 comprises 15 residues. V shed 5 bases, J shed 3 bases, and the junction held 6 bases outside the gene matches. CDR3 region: CASSPGTGDYYGYTF. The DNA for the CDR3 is TGTGCCAGCAGTCCCGGGACAGGGGATTACTATGGCTACACCTTC.